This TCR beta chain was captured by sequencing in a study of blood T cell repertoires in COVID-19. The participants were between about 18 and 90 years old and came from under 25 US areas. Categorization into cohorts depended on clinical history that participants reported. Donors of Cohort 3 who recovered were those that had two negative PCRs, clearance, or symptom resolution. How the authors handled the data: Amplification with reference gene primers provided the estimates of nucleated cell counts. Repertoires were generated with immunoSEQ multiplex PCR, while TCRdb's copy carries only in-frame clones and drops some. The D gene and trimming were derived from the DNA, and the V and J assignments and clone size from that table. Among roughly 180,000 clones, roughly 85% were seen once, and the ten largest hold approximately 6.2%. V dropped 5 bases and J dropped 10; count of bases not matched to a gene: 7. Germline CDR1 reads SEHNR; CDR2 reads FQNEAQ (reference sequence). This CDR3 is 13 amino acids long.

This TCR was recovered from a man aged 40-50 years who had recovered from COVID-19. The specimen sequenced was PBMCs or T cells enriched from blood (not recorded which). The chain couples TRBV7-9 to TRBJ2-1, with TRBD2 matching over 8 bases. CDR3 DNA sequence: TGTGCCAGCAGCGCCCGTAGACTAGCGGAGCAGTTCTTC. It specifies CASSARRLAEQFF.